This passage covers 22 T cell receptor beta chains from one sample sequenced in a study of shared clonotypes between healthy human individuals. Assay: immunoSEQ multiplex PCR; the TCRdb copy retains only in-frame clones and omits some. The sample holds roughly 2.2 million clones, over 85% seen once. Material: naive CD4+ T cells from PBMCs. As to subset: CD45RA+ positively selected. All receptors come from a man younger than 35 in good health. Some clones in this sample may be carry-over from other donors' samples.

The chain carries TRBV6-5 and TRBJ2-2, with D tentatively TRBD1 (6 bases). The CDR3 is made up of 12 amino acids. The germline V and J ends were trimmed by 7 bases and 7 bases, with 10 bases remaining between them. Per germline, CDR1 MNHEY and CDR2 SVGAGI. CDR3 in amino acids: CASNRDNGELFF. CDR3 bases: TGTGCCAGCAACAGGGACAACGGGGAGCTGTTTTTT.

The V gene is TRBV10-2, the J gene TRBJ1-1; 8 bases agree with TRBD1. The trim removed 4 bases at V and 5 bases at J, leaving 6 bases unmatched. Germline V gene lookup returns CDR1 WSHSY and CDR2 SAAADI. The length of the CDR3 is 14 residues. CDR3 coding DNA: TGCGCCAGCAGTGTGCGGACAGGGCGGACTGAAGCTTTCTTT. Its translation is CASSVRTGRTEAFF.

The V and J genes are TRBV11-2 and TRBJ1-3; no firm D call. V lost 6 bases, J lost 1 base, and 13 bases lay in between. The CDR3 is made up of 15 amino acids. Looked up from germline, CDR1 is SGHAT and CDR2 is FQNNGV. CDR3 sequence: CASSLSGGSGNTIYF. The CDR3 DNA reads as TGTGCCAGCAGTCTCTCCGGCGGTTCTGGAAACACCATATATTTT.

This clone was recorded only once. V and J are TRBV2 and TRBJ2-2; no definite D call. The V and J ends lost 6 bases and 1 base respectively, with 6 bases between them. Germline V gives CDR1 SNHLY, CDR2 FYNNEI. There are 13 residues in the CDR3. CDR3 amino acids: CASRPGNTGELFF. Written as DNA, the CDR3 is TGTGCCAGCAGACCGGGGAACACCGGGGAGCTGTTTTTT.

The chain is built from TRBV5-1 and TRBJ2-5, with D possibly matching TRBD2 (5 bases). Trimming shortened V by 5 bases and J by 2 bases, and 13 bases separated the two germline ends. Germline CDR1 is SGHRS and CDR2 is YFSETQ. The CDR3 sequence is 14 residues long. In DNA, the CDR3 is TGCGCCAGCAGGACGGGGAACTCTCAAGAGACCCAGTACTTC. This encodes CASRTGNSQETQYF.

The chain is built from TRBV18 and TRBJ2-3; maybe TRBD2 (5 bases). The CDR3 spans 13 residues. The V and J ends lost 6 bases and 6 bases respectively, with 13 bases between them. The germline V gene has CDR1 KGHSH and CDR2 LQKENI. CDR3 sequence (DNA): TGTGCCAGCTCCCAGTCACTAGGGGATACGCAGTATTTT. Protein: CASSQSLGDTQYF.

For this clone: The same CDR3 arises from other DNA sequences in this sample as well. The gene calls are TRBV18 and TRBJ1-1; D ambiguous. The V end lost 3 bases, the J end lost 1 base, and 6 bases lay between the germline ends. This CDR3 region has 13 residues. The germline CDR1 and CDR2 sequences are KGHSH and LQKENI. CDR3 region: CASSPNRNTEAFF. The CDR3 coding sequence is TGTGCCAGCTCACCGAACAGGAACACTGAAGCTTTCTTT.

V is TRBV7-7 and J is TRBJ2-3; 9 nucleotides align to TRBD2. Germline loops: CDR1 SSHAT, CDR2 FNYEAQ (reference sequence). V gave up 5 bases and J gave up 2 bases; unmatched junction bases: 17. The CDR3 has 19 amino acids. For the CDR3, the DNA is TGTGCCAGCAGCCCACTGACTAGCGGCCCCGCCTGGCCCACAGATACGCAGTATTTT. Translated, it gives CASSPLTSGPAWPTDTQYF.

The chain employs TRBV28 and TRBJ2-1, with 14 bases lining up with TRBD2. Germline CDR1 is MDHEN and CDR2 is SYDVKM. Trimming cost V 7 bases and J 7 bases; bases outside gene matches: 12. The CDR3 has 17 residues. The chain's CDR3 is CASTRFQGLAGGNEQFF. For the CDR3, the DNA is TGTGCCAGCACCAGATTCCAAGGACTAGCGGGAGGTAATGAGCAGTTCTTC.

The chain is built from TRBV7-9 and TRBJ2-5, with D possibly TRBD1 on 5 matching bases. V lost 5 bases and J lost 1, with 11 bases in between. CDR3 length: 14 residues. The V gene's germline CDR1 is SEHNR and CDR2 FQNEAQ (reference sequence). Here the CDR3 DNA reads TGTGCCAGCAGCCCGCTGACAGTCCAAGAGACCCAGTACTTC. Encoded protein: CASSPLTVQETQYF.

The chain recombines TRBV5-1 with TRBJ2-7; TRBD2 matches at 8 bases. Germline CDR1 is SGHRS and CDR2 is YFSETQ. The CDR3 covers 15 residues. The junction had 9 bases not matched to a gene; V was cut back by 4 bases and J by 3 bases. CDR3 coding DNA: TGCGCCAGCAGCGGTCGGGCAAGCGGGAGCTACGAGCAGTACTTC. Protein product: CASSGRASGSYEQYF. The whole variable domain, filled in from reference TRBV5-1 and TRBJ2-7, reads KAGVTQTPRYLIKTRGQQVTLSCSPISGHRSVSWYQQTPGQGLQFLFEYFSETQRNKGNFPGRFSGRQFSNSRSEMNVSTLELGDSALYLCASSGRASGSYEQYFGPGTRLTVT.

The genes are TRBV30 and TRBJ2-7; perhaps TRBD2 as D (6 bases). The CDR3 loop spans 14 amino acids. V shed 0 bases and J shed 7 bases, with 16 bases lying between them. From germline, CDR1 is GTSNPN and CDR2 SVGIG (reference sequence). The CDR3 DNA reads TGTGCCTGGAGTGTTCTGCGGGACTCGAGTGAGCAGTACTTC. Amino acids: CAWSVLRDSSEQYF.

The chain is built from TRBV19 and TRBJ1-2, with D unclear. V lost 3 bases to trimming and J lost 5 bases, with 13 bases between them. The CDR3 contains 14 residues. CDR1 and CDR2 (germline): LNHDA, SQIVND (reference sequence). The CDR3 region is CASSIGRAMYGYTF. Here the CDR3 DNA reads TGTGCCAGTAGTATTGGAAGGGCCATGTATGGCTACACCTTC. The full variable domain, in which reference TRBV19 and TRBJ1-2 provide the parts outside the CDR3, is DGGITQSPKYLFRKEGQNVTLSCEQNLNHDAMYWYRQDPGQGLRLIYYSQIVNDFQKGDIAEGYSVSREKKESFPLTVTSAQKNPTAFYLCASSIGRAMYGYTFGSGTRLTVV.

The CDR3 DNA reads as TGTGCCAGCAGTGGACAGGGTGTGAACACCGGGGAGCTGTTTTTT. Protein sequence: CASSGQGVNTGELFF. The rearrangement joins TRBV6-1 to TRBJ2-2; 7 bases fit TRBD1. The ends lost 4 bases at V and 1 base at J; junction bases unmatched: 3. Germline V CDR1 and CDR2: MNHNS, SASEGT. The CDR3 sequence is 15 residues long.

In DNA, the CDR3 is TGTGCCAGCAGCATTTACGGGGCTTTCGAGGGAAACACCATATATTTT. Amino acids: CASSIYGAFEGNTIYF. The genes are TRBV7-2 and TRBJ1-3; the D gene is possibly TRBD1 (5 bases). Deletions cut 5 bases from V and 4 bases from J, with 18 bases between. The CDR3 consists of 16 residues. Per the germline V gene, CDR1 is SGHTA and CDR2 is FQGNSA.

The rearrangement uses TRBV7-3 and TRBJ1-2; TRBD1 is a possible D gene (5 bases). Germline CDR1 reads SGHTA; CDR2 reads FQGTGA. The CDR3 length is 14 residues. V was clipped by 5 bases and J by 1 base, with 11 bases between them. CDR3: CASSPGGINYGYTF. The CDR3 DNA reads as TGTGCCAGCAGCCCCGGGGGTATTAACTATGGCTACACCTTC.

With regard to this clone: Germline is not matched at one junction end, which may reflect a read error. V gene TRBV9 combines with J gene TRBJ2-5; D could derive from TRBD1 or TRBD2 (5 bases each). The germline gives CDR1 SGDLS, CDR2 YYNGEE. There are 16 residues in the CDR3. For the CDR3, the DNA is TGTGCCGGCAGCGGACGTGGGGGAACAACGCAAGAGACCCAGTACTTC. This encodes CAGSGRGGTTQETQYF.

The gene calls are TRBV6-5 and TRBJ2-1; 13 nucleotides match TRBD2. This CDR3 spans 14 amino acids. Trimming removed 5 bases from V and 9 bases from J; junction bases left unmatched: 4. Germline V CDR1 and CDR2: MNHEY, SVGAGI. CDR3 protein: CASSGLAGAFEQFF. For the CDR3, the DNA is TGTGCCAGCAGTGGACTAGCGGGAGCTTTTGAGCAGTTCTTC.

This sequence joins TRBV25-1 and TRBJ2-5; the match to TRBD2 covers 9 bases. This CDR3 has 13 amino acids. J gave up 5 bases and V 7 bases, and 5 bases lay outside the gene matches. Germline values: CDR1 MGHDK, CDR2 SYGVNS. CDR3 sequence: CASNSGSWETQYF. The CDR3 DNA reads as TGTGCCAGCAATAGCGGGAGTTGGGAGACCCAGTACTTC.

As to this clone: The sample carries other DNA sequences with the same CDR3. The J gene is TRBJ2-1, the V gene TRBV4-1, with 8 bases aligning to TRBD2. The CDR3 totals 16 residues. Germline V gene lookup returns CDR1 MGHRA and CDR2 YSYEKL. Trimming took 0 bases from V and 3 from J; bases not matched to a gene: 4. The CDR3 sequence is CASSQDDREGYNEQFF. In DNA form, the CDR3 reads TGCGCCAGCAGCCAAGATGACCGGGAGGGCTACAATGAGCAGTTCTTC.

V is TRBV15 and J is TRBJ1-2; D call uncertain. The CDR3 sequence is 14 residues long. V shed 7 bases and J shed 2 bases, with 14 bases lying between them. CDR1 and CDR2 (germline): LNHNV, YYDKDF (reference sequence). The CDR3 sequence is CATKRKGENYGYTF. In nucleotides, the CDR3 is TGTGCCACCAAAAGGAAAGGAGAAAACTATGGCTACACCTTC.

This sequence joins TRBV7-3 and TRBJ2-2; D unclear. From germline, CDR1 is SGHTA and CDR2 FQGTGA. Trimming took 4 bases from V and 6 from J, leaving 6 bases between them. This CDR3 is 12 amino acids long. CDR3 amino acids: CASSSDSGELFF. CDR3 in DNA: TGTGCCAGCAGCTCCGATTCCGGGGAGCTGTTTTTT.